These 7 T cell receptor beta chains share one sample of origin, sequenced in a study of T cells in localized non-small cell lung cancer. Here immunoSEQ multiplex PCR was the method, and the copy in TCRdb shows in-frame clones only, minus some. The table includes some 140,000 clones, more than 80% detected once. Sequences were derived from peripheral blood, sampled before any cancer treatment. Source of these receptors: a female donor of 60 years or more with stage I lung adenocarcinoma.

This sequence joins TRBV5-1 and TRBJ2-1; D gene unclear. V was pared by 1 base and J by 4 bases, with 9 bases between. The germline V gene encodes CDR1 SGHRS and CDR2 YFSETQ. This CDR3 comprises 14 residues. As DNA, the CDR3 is TGCGCCAGCAGCTTGCAGCTACTGTACAATGAGCAGTTCTTC. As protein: CASSLQLLYNEQFF.

CDR3 coding DNA: TGTGCCAGCAGCTTCGGACTAGCGGGAGCCTACCAAGAGACCCAGTACTTC. Translating it yields CASSFGLAGAYQETQYF. The chain joins TRBV5-5 to TRBJ2-5, with 13 bases fitting TRBD2. Per germline, CDR1 SGHKS and CDR2 YYEKEE (reference sequence). After removal of 2 bases from V and 0 bases from J, the junction contained 4 bases not matched to a gene. The CDR3 is made up of 17 amino acids.

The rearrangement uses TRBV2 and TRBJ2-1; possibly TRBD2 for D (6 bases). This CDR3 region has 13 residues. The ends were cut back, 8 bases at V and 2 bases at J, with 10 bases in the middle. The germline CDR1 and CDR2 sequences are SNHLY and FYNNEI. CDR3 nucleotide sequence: TGTGCCAGCGATACGGGAGCCTACAATGAGCAGTTCTTC. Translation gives CASDTGAYNEQFF.

CDR3 bases: TGTGCCAGCAGCGTAGGTAGGAGGGGACGGGCGATAGAGCAGTACTTC. Amino acids: CASSVGRRGRAIEQYF. J is TRBJ2-7 and V is TRBV9; the D gene is possibly TRBD2 (6 bases). V was shortened by 0 bases and J by 7 bases, with 20 bases between the two germline ends. The CDR3 totals 16 residues. Per germline, CDR1 SGDLS and CDR2 YYNGEE.

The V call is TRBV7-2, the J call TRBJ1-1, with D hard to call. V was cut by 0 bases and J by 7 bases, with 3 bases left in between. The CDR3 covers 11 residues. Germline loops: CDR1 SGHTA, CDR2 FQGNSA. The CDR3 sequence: CASSLALEAFF. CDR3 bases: TGTGCCAGCAGCTTAGCGCTTGAAGCTTTCTTT. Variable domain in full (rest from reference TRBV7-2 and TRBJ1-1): GAGVSQSPSNKVTEKGKDVELRCDPISGHTALYWYRQSLGQGLEFLIYFQGNSAPDKSGLPSDRFSAERTGGSVSTLTIQRTQQEDSAVYLCASSLALEAFFGQGTRLTVV.

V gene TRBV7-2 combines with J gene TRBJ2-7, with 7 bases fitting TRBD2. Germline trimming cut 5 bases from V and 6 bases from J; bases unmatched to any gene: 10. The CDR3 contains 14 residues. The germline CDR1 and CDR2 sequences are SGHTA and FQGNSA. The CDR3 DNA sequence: TGTGCCAGCAGCCAGGACGGGGGGACGGTCGAGCAGTACTTC. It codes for CASSQDGGTVEQYF.

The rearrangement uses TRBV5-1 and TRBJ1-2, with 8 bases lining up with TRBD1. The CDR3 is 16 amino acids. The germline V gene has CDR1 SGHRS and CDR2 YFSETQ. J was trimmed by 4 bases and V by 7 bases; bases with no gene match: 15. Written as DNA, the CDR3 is TGCGCCAGCCGTTCCTCGACAGGGGCCCAGGGCTATGGCTACACCTTC. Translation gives CASRSSTGAQGYGYTF.